These 5 T cell receptor beta chains were sequenced from one sample in a study of shared clonotypes between healthy human individuals (dated by TCRdb to about 2020). To prepare the library, the immunoSEQ multiplex PCR assay was applied. TCRdb obtained this table from immuneACCESS and retained in-frame rearrangements with V and J assigned. These tables miss some clones; where compared with another copy, unresolved V genes account for less than half of the shortfall, and the remainder is unexplained. The sample table holds about 490,000 clones, of which 70% to 85% were seen once. Clones ranked in the top ten supply approximately 12% of the sample. The specimen was PBMCs. The receptors come from a middle-aged woman in good health. Some clones in this sample may be carry-over from other donors' samples.

The rearrangement joins TRBV7-8 to TRBJ2-2, with D possibly TRBD2 on 6 matching bases. The CDR3 runs to 17 residues. Trimming stripped 5 bases from V and 2 bases from J, with 18 bases between. Per the germline V gene, CDR1 is SGHVS and CDR2 is FQNEAQ. The CDR3 spells CASSPHLISGNTGELFF. CDR3 DNA: TGTGCCAGCAGCCCCCACCTGATTAGCGGAAACACCGGGGAGCTGTTTTTT.

The V call is TRBV19, the J call TRBJ1-1; tentative D call: TRBD1 (5 bases). CDR1 LNHDA and CDR2 SQIVND come from the germline V gene (reference sequence). Trimming pared 7 bases from V and 1 base from J, leaving 13 bases between. The CDR3 runs 14 residues. CDR3 coding DNA: TGTGCCAGTAACCTAGGGGCAGGGAACACTGAAGCTTTCTTT. The encoded protein is CASNLGAGNTEAFF.

The chain couples TRBV29-1 to TRBJ2-1; perhaps TRBD2 as D (6 bases). The CDR3 is 13 residues long. The germline V gene has CDR1 SQVTM and CDR2 ANQGSEA. The V end lost 4 bases, the J end lost 8 bases, and 15 bases lay between the germline ends. CDR3 sequence (DNA): TGCAGCGTTGCCGGGGGTGAAAGATATGAGCAGTTCTTC. Translating gives CSVAGGERYEQFF.

The chain has TRBV19 and TRBJ2-6, with 10 bases lining up with TRBD1. Germline V gives CDR1 LNHDA, CDR2 SQIVND (reference sequence). The CDR3 spans 17 residues. V was clipped by 7 bases and J by 1 base; unmatched bases: 7. CDR3 residues: CASIRTGGFSGANVLTF. The CDR3 DNA sequence: TGTGCCAGTATAAGGACAGGGGGTTTTTCTGGGGCCAACGTCCTGACTTTC.

The chain couples TRBV4-3 to TRBJ2-5, with no clear D. CDR1 and CDR2 (germline): LGHNA, YSLEER. The V and J ends lost 0 bases and 5 bases respectively, with 13 bases between them. The CDR3 has 15 amino acids. The CDR3 DNA reads TGCGCCAGCAGCCAAGAATGGCAGGATTATGAGACCCAGTACTTC. This gives the protein CASSQEWQDYETQYF.